The text below deals with one T cell receptor (beta chain). This CDR3 is 17 amino acids long. Unmatched junction bases numbered 5, after V lost 1 base and J lost 4 bases. Looked up from germline, CDR1 is SGHNT and CDR2 is YENEEA. This sample was included in a study of blood T cell repertoires in COVID-19. Study at large: Samples of COVID-19 (acute and convalescent) were obtained from the United States, Italy and Spain. PBMCs, B-cell-depleted T cells, or T cells provided the cDNA or gDNA that made up the material.

As originally analysed: By means of reference gene primer amplification, nucleated cell counts were estimated. Some clones are missing from TCRdb's copy, which holds only in-frame ones; the method was immunoSEQ multiplex PCR. V, J and clone size are those of that table, while D and trimming were read from the DNA. This sample carries approximately 85,000 clones, 80% to 90% of them seen once, and the ten largest clones take more than 10%. This sequence originates from a human donor in a cohort sampled during active COVID-19. The J gene is TRBJ2-1, the V gene TRBV11-3; 12 nucleotides match TRBD2. Sequenced: peripheral blood. CDR3 nucleotides: TGTGCCAGCAGCTTAGGGGCTAGCGGGGGGGCTTACAATGAGCAGTTCTTC. Protein sequence: CASSLGASGGAYNEQFF.